The present T cell receptor beta chain was sequenced within a study of blood T cell repertoires in COVID-19. Trimming removed 0 bases from V and 2 bases from J, with 9 bases in between. CDR1 is SGHRS, CDR2 YFSETQ, per germline. The CDR3 consists of 14 residues. Clones were sequenced by immunoSEQ multiplex PCR, and TCRdb holds only the in-frame ones, with some missing. The sample gives about 370,000 clones, nearly 90% of which show up once; approximately 6.2% is in the top ten. The sequenced sample consisted of peripheral blood. This receptor was identified in a man younger than 35 with active or convalescent COVID-19. V usage is TRBV5-1 and J usage is TRBJ2-7; a possible D gene is TRBD2 (6 bases). CDR3 DNA: TGCGCCAGCAGCTTGGGTAGCGGCGCCTACGAGCAGTACTTC. This gives the protein CASSLGSGAYEQYF.